These 14 T cell receptor beta chains were all obtained from the same sample, sequenced in a study of OX40 agonist ivuxolimab in advanced cancers. Data came from immunoSEQ multiplex PCR; TCRdb stores just in-frame clones and leaves some out. The repertoire holds 95,000 to 150,000 clones, with 85% to 95% as singletons. This specimen consisted of CD4+ or CD8+ T cells sorted from blood, obtained in a trial of the OX40 agonist ivuxolimab. All receptors derive from an adult with an advanced solid tumor such as melanoma, head and neck, liver or kidney cancer.

V gene TRBV25-1 combines with J gene TRBJ2-7; D perhaps matches TRBD2 (7 bases). The CDR3 has 14 amino acids. V lost 1 base and J 4 bases, leaving 11 bases between the germline ends. The germline CDR1 and CDR2 sequences are MGHDK and SYGVNS. CDR3 nucleotide sequence: TGTGCCAGCAGTGAATGGGGGGGCAATTACGAGCAGTACTTC. Protein product: CASSEWGGNYEQYF.

The chain recombines TRBV2 with TRBJ2-3; 8 nucleotides match TRBD2. Germline-derived CDR1 and CDR2 are SNHLY and FYNNEI. The CDR3 is made up of 16 amino acids. The V and J ends lost 7 bases and 0 bases, in that order; junction bases with no gene match: 9. In nucleotides, the CDR3 is TGTGCCAGCACTCGGTACACTAGCGGAAGCACAGATACGCAGTATTTT. As protein: CASTRYTSGSTDTQYF.

The J gene is TRBJ2-3, the V gene TRBV28, with 15 bases identical to TRBD2. J gave up 4 bases and V 6 bases, and 8 bases lay outside the gene matches. Germline CDR1 reads MDHEN; CDR2 reads SYDVKM. The CDR3 is 17 residues long. The CDR3 DNA is TGTGCCAGCAGAGGACTAGCGGGAGGGCGAGGGGCAGATACGCAGTATTTT. This encodes CASRGLAGGRGADTQYF.

The genes are TRBV7-3 and TRBJ2-1; TRBD1 aligns across 9 bases. Trimming at V came to 3 bases and at J to 10 bases, leaving 4 bases not matched to a gene. Germline V lookup: CDR1 SGHTA, CDR2 FQGTGA. CDR3 length equals 13 residues. This CDR3 is CASSFDDRGEQFF. DNA of the CDR3: TGTGCCAGCAGCTTCGATGACAGGGGGGAGCAGTTCTTC.

V usage is TRBV7-9 and J usage is TRBJ2-6; D is perhaps TRBD1 (6 bases). CDR1 and CDR2 (germline): SEHNR, FQNEAQ (reference sequence). The ends were cut back, 2 bases at V and 2 bases at J, with 13 bases in the middle. The CDR3 runs 17 residues. CDR3 region: CASSLWSGVPGANVLTF. DNA for the CDR3: TGTGCCAGCAGCTTATGGTCAGGGGTTCCTGGGGCCAACGTCCTGACTTTC.

The V gene is TRBV7-9, the J gene TRBJ1-1; D ambiguous. From germline, CDR1 is SEHNR and CDR2 FQNEAQ (reference sequence). This CDR3 has 11 amino acids. With 5 bases removed from V and 3 bases from J, the gap between germline ends came to 4 bases. CDR3 loop: CASSLYTEAFF. CDR3 in DNA: TGTGCCAGCAGCCTTTACACTGAAGCTTTCTTT.

This clone occurred a few times. The V gene is TRBV7-2, the J gene TRBJ1-1, with D possibly TRBD1 on 5 matching bases. The germline V gene has CDR1 SGHTA and CDR2 FQGNSA. The V gene lost 5 bases and the J gene lost 4 bases, with 14 bases spanning the gap. This CDR3 is built from 14 residues. CDR3 amino acids: CASSIRQMGTEAFF. Written as DNA, the CDR3 is TGTGCCAGCAGCATCCGACAGATGGGCACTGAAGCTTTCTTT.

The gene calls are TRBV5-1 and TRBJ2-1, with 10 positions matching TRBD2. Germline CDR1 is SGHRS and CDR2 is YFSETQ. V gave up 0 bases and J gave up 4 bases; unmatched junction bases: 7. This CDR3 has 17 amino acids. In DNA, the CDR3 is TGCGCCAGCAGCTTGGGATCTAGCGGGGGACCTTACAATGAGCAGTTCTTC. Translated, it gives CASSLGSSGGPYNEQFF.

This clone was found once. The chain uses TRBV6-1 and TRBJ2-5; 8 bases match TRBD1. The germline V gene has CDR1 MNHNS and CDR2 SASEGT. CDR3 size: 14 residues. V shed 5 bases and J 5 bases; nucleotides not matched to a gene: 7. The CDR3 here is CASSYQGARETQYF. The CDR3 DNA reads as TGTGCCAGCAGTTATCAGGGGGCTCGGGAGACCCAGTACTTC.

Note on this clone: Other DNA sequences in this specimen translate into the identical CDR3. The rearrangement uses TRBV6-5 and TRBJ1-1; no definite D call. Trimming cost V 6 bases and J 0 bases, with 8 bases left between them. This CDR3 has 13 residues. CDR1 is MNHEY, CDR2 SVGAGI, per germline. The CDR3 bases are TGTGCCAGCAGCCGAGAGTTGAACACTGAAGCTTTCTTT. It yields the protein CASSRELNTEAFF.

The J gene is TRBJ2-7, the V gene TRBV7-2, with D unresolved. Trimming stripped 9 bases from V and 1 base from J, with 16 bases between. CDR1 is SGHTA and CDR2 is FQGNSA in the germline V gene. CDR3 length: 14 amino acids. The CDR3 reads CASSPGGPSYEQYF. CDR3 coding DNA: TGTGCCAGTAGCCCAGGCGGACCGTCCTACGAGCAGTACTTC. Supplemented by reference TRBV7-2 and TRBJ2-7, the full variable domain reads GAGVSQSPSNKVTEKGKDVELRCDPISGHTALYWYRQSLGQGLEFLIYFQGNSAPDKSGLPSDRFSAERTGGSVSTLTIQRTQQEDSAVYLCASSPGGPSYEQYFGPGTRLTVT.

The chain joins TRBV30 to TRBJ2-5, with D perhaps TRBD2 (5 bases). There are 14 residues in the CDR3. The V end lost 0 bases, the J end lost 1 base, and 9 bases lay between the germline ends. Germline loops: CDR1 GTSNPN, CDR2 SVGIG (reference sequence). CDR3 in DNA: TGTGCCTGGAGTGTAGGACTCACCCAAGAGACCCAGTACTTC. Its protein is CAWSVGLTQETQYF.

The rearrangement links TRBV9 to TRBJ2-2; the match to TRBD1 covers 7 bases. CDR1 and CDR2 from the germline V gene are SGDLS and YYNGEE. The ends lost 0 bases at V and 5 bases at J; junction bases unmatched: 1. The CDR3 length is 14 residues. As DNA, the CDR3 is TGTGCCAGCAGCGTAGAGGGGGCTACCGGGGAGCTGTTTTTT. It yields the protein CASSVEGATGELFF.

This sequence joins TRBV19 and TRBJ2-4, with D possibly being TRBD2 (6 bases). V was shortened by 9 bases and J by 0 bases, with 18 bases between the two germline ends. The CDR3 has 16 amino acids. Germline assignment: CDR1 LNHDA and CDR2 SQIVND (reference sequence). The CDR3: CARALREDVAKNIQYF. DNA of the CDR3: TGTGCCAGAGCGCTGCGGGAAGACGTAGCCAAAAACATTCAGTACTTC.